Each of the 29 T cell receptor beta chains below was sequenced from the same sample in a study of shared clonotypes between healthy human individuals. Some clones are missing from TCRdb's copy, which holds only in-frame ones; the method was immunoSEQ multiplex PCR. The profile covers about 110,000 clones, with 65% to 75% appearing a single time and over 20% taken by the ten largest. The sample was memory CD8+ T cells sorted from blood. Subset defined: CD45RO+ cells pooled with CCR7-negative TemRA cells. All receptors come from a woman aged 30 to 39 in good health.

This clone was counted only a few times. The chain uses TRBV28 and TRBJ1-4, with no clear D. Germline V gene sequence: CDR1 MDHEN, CDR2 SYDVKM. This CDR3 comprises 14 residues. V lost 5 bases and J 8 bases, leaving 15 bases between the germline ends. CDR3: CASSPVGFWEKLFF. In DNA, the CDR3 is TGTGCCAGCAGTCCCGTAGGGTTTTGGGAAAAACTGTTTTTT.

The J gene is TRBJ2-3, the V gene TRBV7-9; TRBD2 agrees at 8 bases. Trimming took 2 bases from V and 1 from J; bases not matched to a gene: 8. Germline CDR1 and CDR2: SEHNR and FQNEAQ (reference sequence). This CDR3 is built from 17 residues. The CDR3 region has the DNA TGTGCCAGCAGCTTAAAAGGGACTAGAGCGGGCACAGATACGCAGTATTTT. It specifies CASSLKGTRAGTDTQYF.

CDR3 nucleotide sequence: TGTGCCAGCAGCCTCGGTCAGTCAGACTCCTACGAGCAGTACTTC. It translates to CASSLGQSDSYEQYF. This chain joins TRBV6-1 and TRBJ2-7; D is uncertain. Trimming shortened V by 6 bases and J by 0 bases, and 15 bases separated the two germline ends. Germline assignment: CDR1 MNHNS and CDR2 SASEGT. The CDR3 consists of 15 residues.

The V gene is TRBV28, the J gene TRBJ2-3, with 7 bases lining up with TRBD2. Germline assignment: CDR1 MDHEN and CDR2 SYDVKM. The CDR3 covers 17 residues. V lost 5 bases and J lost 6; bases outside the gene matches: 17. The CDR3 protein is CASSLKRLAQFGDTQYF. The DNA for the CDR3 is TGTGCCAGCAGTCTTAAGAGACTAGCACAATTTGGGGATACGCAGTATTTT.

This rearrangement joins TRBV27 to TRBJ2-7; D gene ambiguous. The CDR3 loop spans 15 amino acids. V lost 2 bases to trimming and J lost 2 bases, with 13 bases between them. Germline CDR1 is MNHEY and CDR2 is SMNVEV (reference sequence). CDR3 sequence reads: CASSLILDGTYEQYF. The CDR3 DNA reads as TGTGCCAGCAGTTTAATTCTTGACGGAACCTACGAGCAGTACTTC.

CDR3 amino acids: CASSLGLVSNEQFF. Written as DNA, the CDR3 is TGTGCCAGCAGCCTGGGACTAGTATCAAATGAGCAGTTCTTC. V gene TRBV5-4 combines with J gene TRBJ2-1, with 8 bases aligning to TRBD2. V was clipped by 4 bases and J by 7 bases; unmatched bases: 7. The CDR3 loop spans 14 amino acids. CDR1 is SGHNT and CDR2 is YYREEE in the germline V gene (reference sequence).

The V gene is TRBV27, the J gene TRBJ2-3; 8 bases match TRBD2. The CDR3 is made up of 18 amino acids. Per germline, CDR1 MNHEY and CDR2 SMNVEV (reference sequence). J lost 3 bases, V lost 2 bases, and 13 bases had no gene match. As DNA, the CDR3 is TGTGCCAGCAGTTTAGGTGTGCCAACGGGACTAGGAACAGATACGCAGTATTTT. Amino acids: CASSLGVPTGLGTDTQYF.

The chain is built from TRBV6-6 and TRBJ2-7; no definite D call. From germline, CDR1 is MNHNY and CDR2 SVGAGI (reference sequence). Trimming shortened V by 0 bases and J by 3 bases, and 12 bases separated the two germline ends. The CDR3 sequence is 15 residues long. CDR3 sequence reads: CASSYSPQTNYEQYF. As DNA, the CDR3 is TGTGCCAGCAGTTACTCTCCCCAAACCAACTACGAGCAGTACTTC.

The chain uses TRBV29-1 and TRBJ1-4, with D possibly TRBD1 on 5 matching bases. From germline, CDR1 is SQVTM and CDR2 ANQGSEA. The CDR3 length is 18 residues. The germline V and J ends were trimmed by 1 base and 0 bases, with 18 bases remaining between them. CDR3 in DNA: TGCAGCGTTGAAGTATTGGACAAGACTGTTGCAACTAATGAAAAACTGTTTTTT. This encodes CSVEVLDKTVATNEKLFF.

There are a few counts of this clone. This chain connects TRBV25-1 to TRBJ2-3; 9 nucleotides agree with TRBD2. After removal of 1 base from V and 0 bases from J, the junction contained 5 bases not matched to a gene. Per the germline V gene, CDR1 is MGHDK and CDR2 is SYGVNS. The CDR3 covers 17 residues. The CDR3 reads CASSESKREVSTDTQYF. CDR3 nucleotide sequence: TGTGCCAGCAGTGAATCAAAGCGGGAGGTGAGCACAGATACGCAGTATTTT.

The chain couples TRBV29-1 to TRBJ2-2; TRBD1 matches 7 bases. V was clipped by 7 bases and J by 1 base; unmatched bases: 6. This CDR3 is 14 amino acids long. Germline CDR1 reads SQVTM; CDR2 reads ANQGSEA. CDR3 sequence reads: CSARRTGNTGELFF. In DNA, the CDR3 is TGCAGCGCCAGAAGGACAGGGAACACCGGGGAGCTGTTTTTT.

This clone was found many times. V gene TRBV9 combines with J gene TRBJ1-2; D gene uncertain. CDR1 is SGDLS, CDR2 YYNGEE, per germline. The CDR3 extends over 13 amino acids. The V and J ends lost 0 bases and 5 bases respectively, with 8 bases between them. The CDR3 nucleotides are TGTGCCAGCAGCGTAGGGGGAGAGTATGGCTACACCTTC. Residues: CASSVGGEYGYTF. Looking up the rest from reference TRBV9 and TRBJ1-2 gives the full variable domain: DSGVTQTPKHLITATGQRVTLRCSPRSGDLSVYWYQQSLDQGLQFLIQYYNGEERAKGNILERFSAQQFPDLHSELNLSSLELGDSALYFCASSVGGEYGYTFGSGTRLTVV.

The chain employs TRBV2 and TRBJ2-7; 7 positions match TRBD1. Looked up from germline, CDR1 is SNHLY and CDR2 is FYNNEI. J gave up 2 bases and V 7 bases, and 2 bases lay outside the gene matches. The CDR3 contains 12 residues. CDR3 sequence: CASTDRAYEQYF. The CDR3, as DNA: TGTGCCAGCACTGACAGGGCCTACGAGCAGTACTTC.

V and J are TRBV4-1 and TRBJ1-1, with D possibly TRBD1 on 5 matching bases. CDR3 size: 13 residues. Germline-derived CDR1 and CDR2 are MGHRA and YSYEKL. The V end lost 0 bases, the J end lost 10 bases, and 12 bases lay between the germline ends. The CDR3 DNA reads TGCGCCAGCAGCCAAGACTGGGGGGTCGGAGCTTTCTTT. It is translated as CASSQDWGVGAFF.

The chain couples TRBV2 to TRBJ2-7; a weak D match, TRBD2 (5 bases). The germline gives CDR1 SNHLY, CDR2 FYNNEI. This CDR3 has 13 residues. Trimming took 4 bases from V and 4 from J, leaving 11 bases between them. The CDR3 nucleotides are TGTGCCAGCAGTGGCATGGAGCGGTACGAGCAGTACTTC. Its protein product is CASSGMERYEQYF.

J is TRBJ2-7 and V is TRBV7-8, with TRBD2 identical over 10 bases. The germline gives CDR1 SGHVS, CDR2 FQNEAQ. This CDR3 is built from 16 residues. Germline trimming cut 2 bases from V and 1 base from J; bases unmatched to any gene: 5. The CDR3 DNA reads TGTGCCAGCAGCTTATTAGTAGCGGGAGGTTCCTACGAGCAGTACTTC. It specifies CASSLLVAGGSYEQYF. Using reference TRBV7-8 and TRBJ2-7 for the parts outside the CDR3, the full variable domain is GAGVSQSPRYKVAKRGQDVALRCDPISGHVSLFWYQQALGQGPEFLTYFQNEAQLDKSGLPSDRFFAERPEGSVSTLKIQRTQQEDSAVYLCASSLLVAGGSYEQYFGPGTRLTVT.

The chain carries TRBV27 and TRBJ2-1, with a weak D call TRBD2 (6 bases). The V and J ends lost 3 bases and 7 bases respectively, with 28 bases between them. The CDR3 extends over 19 amino acids. CDR1 and CDR2 from the germline V gene are MNHEY and SMNVEV (reference sequence). The CDR3, as DNA: TGTGCCAGCAGTTTTTTGTGGGGGTACCGGGACGGGGAGGTGAATGAGCAGTTCTTC. This gives the protein CASSFLWGYRDGEVNEQFF.

This chain links TRBV27 with TRBJ2-3; possible D gene TRBD1, 5 bases. Germline V CDR1 and CDR2: MNHEY, SMNVEV (reference sequence). V lost 3 bases to trimming and J lost 6 bases, with 10 bases between them. This CDR3 region has 13 residues. CDR3 nucleotide sequence: TGTGCCAGCAGTTTCAGGGATTTGGATACGCAGTATTTT. Translating it yields CASSFRDLDTQYF.

This clone was counted only a few times. The rearrangement joins TRBV5-6 to TRBJ2-2; 7 bases map to TRBD1. V gave up 0 bases and J gave up 1 base; unmatched junction bases: 3. Germline CDR1 reads SGHDT; CDR2 reads YYEEEE. This CDR3 has 16 amino acids. The CDR3 nucleotides are TGTGCCAGCAGCTTGGGGTACAGGGGGAACACCGGGGAGCTGTTTTTT. The encoded protein is CASSLGYRGNTGELFF. The variable domain in full, completed from reference TRBV5-6 and TRBJ2-2, reads DAGVTQSPTHLIKTRGQQVTLRCSPKSGHDTVSWYQQALGQGPQFIFQYYEEEERQRGNFPDRFSGHQFPNYSSELNVNALLLGDSALYLCASSLGYRGNTGELFFGEGSRLTVL.

The CDR3 DNA reads TGTGCCATCAGTGAGTCGCCTGGGAGTCCTCCGACCTGGCAGTATTTT. This encodes CAISESPGSPPTWQYF. V and J are TRBV10-3 and TRBJ2-3, with D perhaps matching TRBD2 (5 bases). Germline CDR1 ENHRY, CDR2 SYGVKD. Between the trimmed V and J ends, which lost 0 bases and 11 bases, there was a span of 21 bases. The CDR3 runs 16 residues.

The chain's CDR3 is CASSPRKPPPDSYEQYF. The DNA for the CDR3 is TGTGCCAGCAGTCCCAGGAAGCCCCCGCCTGATTCCTACGAGCAGTACTTC. The chain is built from TRBV28 and TRBJ2-7, with no clear D. The CDR3 is 17 amino acids. Germline V lookup: CDR1 MDHEN, CDR2 SYDVKM. With 5 bases removed from V and 1 base from J, the gap between germline ends came to 21 bases.

This clone came up many times. The chain couples TRBV4-1 to TRBJ1-3; D not certain. Trimming took 4 bases from V and 3 from J, leaving 4 bases between them. CDR1 is MGHRA, CDR2 YSYEKL, per germline. The CDR3 extends over 12 amino acids. The CDR3 here is CASSPGGNTIYF. CDR3 sequence (DNA): TGCGCCAGCAGCCCCGGTGGAAACACCATATATTTT.

The chain is built from TRBV21-1 and TRBJ2-5; the tabulated D call, TRBD1, remains unverified against the DNA. TRBV21-1 is a pseudogene segment. The CDR3 has 14 residues. The CDR3 DNA reads as TGTGCCAGCAGCACTGGGACAGTCCAAGAGACCCAGTACTTC. It is translated as CASSTGTVQETQYF.

The rearrangement joins TRBV28 to TRBJ2-3; TRBD2 aligns across 8 bases. The CDR3 is 17 amino acids. The junction had 8 bases not matched to a gene; V was cut back by 3 bases and J by 0 bases. CDR1 and CDR2 from the germline V gene are MDHEN and SYDVKM. As DNA, the CDR3 is TGTGCCAGCAGTTTGGCGGTCTCTAGCGGGAGCACAGATACGCAGTATTTT. Its protein product is CASSLAVSSGSTDTQYF.

The genes are TRBV5-1 and TRBJ2-1, with 7 bases matching TRBD2. The CDR3 is 16 amino acids. V lost 1 base and J lost 0; bases outside the gene matches: 4. Germline V gene lookup returns CDR1 SGHRS and CDR2 YFSETQ. The CDR3 spells CASSLFPGGSYNEQFF. CDR3 in DNA: TGCGCCAGCAGCTTGTTCCCGGGAGGCTCCTACAATGAGCAGTTCTTC.

The CDR3 nucleotides read TGTGCCAGCAGCCAAGCATCTCTAGCGGTTCCCCCGCGGGCCAAAAACATTCAGTACTTC. This encodes CASSQASLAVPPRAKNIQYF. The chain combines TRBV4-2 with TRBJ2-4; 7 bases are shared with TRBD2. V lost 1 base to trimming and J lost 1 base; unmatched junction nucleotides: 16. CDR1 and CDR2 from the germline V gene are LGHNA and YNFKEQ. The length of the CDR3 is 20 residues.

Concerning this clone: This specimen includes other DNA sequences encoding the same CDR3. This sequence joins TRBV5-6 and TRBJ2-1, with 7 bases identical to TRBD2. V was pared by 0 bases and J by 7 bases, with 4 bases of the junction left unmatched. The CDR3 spans 14 residues. Per the germline V gene, CDR1 is SGHDT and CDR2 is YYEEEE. The CDR3 bases are TGTGCCAGCAGCTTGGGGCTAGCGGTGAATGAGCAGTTCTTC. The encoded protein is CASSLGLAVNEQFF.

The J gene is TRBJ2-7, the V gene TRBV2, with a weak D call TRBD1 (6 bases). This CDR3 spans 12 amino acids. Germline lookup yields CDR1 SNHLY and CDR2 FYNNEI. V lost 9 bases and J lost 5, with 14 bases in between. CDR3 bases: TGTGCCAGACAGGGTACCGACCACGAGCAGTACTTC. It yields the protein CARQGTDHEQYF.

This clone was counted only a few times. The genes are TRBV4-2 and TRBJ2-1; TRBD2 is a possible D gene (5 bases). The CDR3 runs to 14 residues. The ends were cut back, 1 base at V and 9 bases at J, with 13 bases in the middle. The germline gives CDR1 LGHNA, CDR2 YNFKEQ. Here the CDR3 reads CASSQATGAGEQFF. DNA for the CDR3: TGTGCCAGCAGCCAAGCGACGGGCGCGGGTGAGCAGTTCTTC.